This entry describes one T cell receptor (beta chain). Using immunoSEQ multiplex PCR, the repertoire was profiled, and TCRdb retains in-frame clones only, with some absent. Of roughly 300,000 clones listed, roughly 85% are singletons. These data belong to a study of blood T cell repertoires in COVID-19. About the study: The cDNA or gDNA used as material had been derived from T cells, B-cell-depleted T cells, or PBMCs.

Ages ranged from about 18 to 89 years, with residence in around 24 US areas. Researchers sorted participants into cohorts using their self-reported clinical history. Trimming took 5 bases from V and 11 from J, leaving 10 bases between them. This CDR3 is built from 12 residues. Germline V CDR1 and CDR2: LGHDT, YNNKEL (reference sequence). The V gene is TRBV3-1 (or the pseudogene TRBV3-2), the J gene TRBJ1-6; the D is unclear. This TCR was sampled from a woman aged 50 to 60 who had recovered from COVID-19. The source material was PBMCs or T cells enriched from blood (not recorded which). The CDR3: CASSSLSAPLHF. The CDR3 coding sequence is TGTGCCAGCAGCTCTTTGAGCGCACCCCTCCACTTT.